This TCR beta chain was sequenced during a study of esophageal squamous cell carcinoma under preoperative chemotherapy. On this clonotype: Its antigen is as yet unknown.

The CDR3 sequence is 14 residues long. Germline V CDR1 and CDR2: SGHNT, YENEEA. The J segment lost 1 base and the V segment lost 4 bases, leaving 0 bases of the junction unmatched. The study's findings and limits: Abundant clones tended to shrink rather than expand after paclitaxel-nedaplatin. After treatment, tumor-infiltrating lymphocytes apparently came partly from blood T cells. Peripheral T cells showed a significant TCR diversity increase after chemotherapy, unlike tumor-infiltrating lymphocytes.

TCRdb analysed the PCR reads with MiXCR anew, one entry per CDR3 protein. The table includes some 18,000 distinct CDR3 sequences, around 45% detected once. The time point was: after preoperative PTX-NDP chemotherapy. Preoperative chemotherapy with paclitaxel-nedaplatin was given to patients before surgery. The rearrangement links TRBV11-3 to TRBJ2-3; 9 positions match TRBD2. The clonotype was recovered from a human donor with esophageal squamous cell carcinoma. The donor label of this sample is uncertain. Sampling was conducted from a patient given preoperative chemotherapy. CDR3 amino acids: CASSSSGGTDTQYF. The DNA for the CDR3 is TGTGCCAGCAGCTCTAGCGGGGGCACAGATACGCAGTATTTT.